Detailed here is one T cell receptor (beta chain). Its specificity is not known. Some clones are missing from TCRdb's copy, which holds only in-frame ones; the method was immunoSEQ multiplex PCR. This sample yields about 20,000 clones, of which around 86% are seen a single time; over 1% belongs to the top ten. The data were taken from a study of PD-1 blockade in classical Hodgkin lymphoma. Study conclusions and caveats: Healthy donors reportedly exceeded newly diagnosed patients in baseline TCR diversity. Repertoires differed for reasons still undefined, possibly disease activity or prior therapy.

CDR3 length equals 13 residues. The germline V gene has CDR1 SGHVS and CDR2 FQNEAQ. V was cut by 0 bases and J by 6 bases, with 6 bases left in between. The time point was: newly diagnosed, previously untreated cHL patient sample. Negative selection with magnetic separation was used to purify CD4+ T cells from thawed PBMCs. The sequenced material came from CD4+ T cells from blood. The sequence was collected from a human donor with classical Hodgkin lymphoma. V usage is TRBV7-8 and J usage is TRBJ2-1, with D maybe TRBD2 (6 bases). Here the CDR3 DNA reads TGTGCCAGCAGCTTAGCGGGGGGCAATGAGCAGTTCTTC. This codes for CASSLAGGNEQFF.